This T cell receptor (beta chain) was obtained from a study of cytomegalovirus exposure and HLA in healthy donors. The PCR used 60 Vbeta and 13 Jbeta primers. Produced via immunoSEQ multiplex PCR; TCRdb's table is partial and in-frame only. This sample has tens of thousands of clones, with around 83% found just once. The CDR3 runs 14 residues. Trimming took 0 bases from V and 4 from J, leaving 10 bases between them. CDR1 and CDR2 from the germline V gene are SGDLS and YYNGEE. The sample taken for sequencing was PBMCs. This chain connects TRBV9 to TRBJ1-2; D possibly corresponds to TRBD1 (6 bases). The sequence was collected from a young man in good health and CMV-seronegative. The CDR3 bases are TGTGCCAGCAGCGTAGATACAGGGAGCTATGGCTACACCTTC. Translation gives CASSVDTGSYGYTF.